One and the same sample provided the 2 T cell receptor beta chains below, sequenced in a study of monozygotic twins with inflammatory bowel disease. TCRdb re-called the 5' RACE reads; one entry per CDR3 protein, DNA not given. This repertoire includes around 140,000 distinct CDR3 sequences. Material: blood. The receptor set was obtained from a human donor with ulcerative colitis or Crohn's disease, or a healthy co-twin of an affected twin (not recorded which).

The CDR3 here is CASSPTSGLNTGELFF. The chain carries TRBV5-1 and TRBJ2-2; the D call of TRBD2 rests on TCRdb alone, since no DNA is present to check it. CDR3 length: 16 residues. Looked up from germline, CDR1 is SGHRS and CDR2 is YFSETQ.

V and J are TRBV4-1 and TRBJ2-1; TCRdb's D gene call, TRBD2, goes unchecked for lack of DNA. The CDR3 loop spans 17 amino acids. In germline, CDR1 is MGHRA, CDR2 YSYEKL. The CDR3 sequence is CASSRVEVAEKYNEQFF.